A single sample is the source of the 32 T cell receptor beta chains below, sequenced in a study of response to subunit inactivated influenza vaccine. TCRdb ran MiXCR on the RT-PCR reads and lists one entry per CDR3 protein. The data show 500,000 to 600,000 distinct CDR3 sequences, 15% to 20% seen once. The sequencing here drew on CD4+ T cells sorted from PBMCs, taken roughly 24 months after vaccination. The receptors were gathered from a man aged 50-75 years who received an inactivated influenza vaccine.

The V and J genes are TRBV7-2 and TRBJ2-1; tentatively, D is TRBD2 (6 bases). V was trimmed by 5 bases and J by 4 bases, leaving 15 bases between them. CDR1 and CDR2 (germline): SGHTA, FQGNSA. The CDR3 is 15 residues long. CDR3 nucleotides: TGTGCCAGCAGCACCTCCGGGACTGCTTACAATGAGCAGTTCTTC. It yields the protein CASSTSGTAYNEQFF. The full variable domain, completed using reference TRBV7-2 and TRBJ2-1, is GAGVSQSPSNKVTEKGKDVELRCDPISGHTALYWYRQSLGQGLEFLIYFQGNSAPDKSGLPSDRFSAERTGGSVSTLTIQRTQQEDSAVYLCASSTSGTAYNEQFFGPGTRLTVL.

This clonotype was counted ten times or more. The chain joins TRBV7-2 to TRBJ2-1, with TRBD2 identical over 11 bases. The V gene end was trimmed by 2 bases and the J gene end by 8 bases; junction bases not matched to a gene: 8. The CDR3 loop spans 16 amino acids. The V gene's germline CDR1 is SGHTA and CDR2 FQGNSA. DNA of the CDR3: TGTGCCAGCAGCTTAAGGCCCGCTAGCGGGGGGTATGAGCAGTTCTTC. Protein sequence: CASSLRPASGGYEQFF.

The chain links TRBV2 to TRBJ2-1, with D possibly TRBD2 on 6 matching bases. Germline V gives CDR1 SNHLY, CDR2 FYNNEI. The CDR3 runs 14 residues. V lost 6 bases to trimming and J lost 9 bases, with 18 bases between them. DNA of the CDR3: TGTGCCAGCAGCCCAGAGGCAACTAGCAGTGAGCAGTTCTTC. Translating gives CASSPEATSSEQFF. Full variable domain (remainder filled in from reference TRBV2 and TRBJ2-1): EPEVTQTPSHQVTQMGQEVILRCVPISNHLYFYWYRQILGQKVEFLVSFYNNEISEKSEIFDDQFSVERPDGSNFTLKIRSTKLEDSAMYFCASSPEATSSEQFFGPGTRLTVL.

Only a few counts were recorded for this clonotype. Here the CDR3 reads CASSPHRAGNSPLHF. The CDR3 bases are TGTGCCAGCAGCCCTCATAGGGCGGGTAATTCACCCCTCCACTTT. The genes are TRBV7-9 and TRBJ1-6, with D uncertain. The V end was cut by 5 bases, the J end by 6 bases, with 14 bases between. The CDR3 consists of 15 residues. CDR1 is SEHNR, CDR2 FQNEAQ, per germline (reference sequence). Full variable domain (outside the CDR3, taken from reference TRBV7-9 and TRBJ1-6): DTGVSQNPRHKITKRGQNVTFRCDPISEHNRLYWYRQTLGQGPEFLTYFQNEAQLEKSRLLSDRFSAERPKGSFSTLEIQRTEQGDSAMYLCASSPHRAGNSPLHFGNGTRLTVT.

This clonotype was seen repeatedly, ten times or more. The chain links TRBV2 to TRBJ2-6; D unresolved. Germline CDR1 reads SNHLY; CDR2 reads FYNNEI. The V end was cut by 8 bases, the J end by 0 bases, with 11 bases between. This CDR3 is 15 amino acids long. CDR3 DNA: TGTGCCAGCTCGGCCCAGAGCTCTGGGGCCAACGTCCTGACTTTC. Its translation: CASSAQSSGANVLTF.

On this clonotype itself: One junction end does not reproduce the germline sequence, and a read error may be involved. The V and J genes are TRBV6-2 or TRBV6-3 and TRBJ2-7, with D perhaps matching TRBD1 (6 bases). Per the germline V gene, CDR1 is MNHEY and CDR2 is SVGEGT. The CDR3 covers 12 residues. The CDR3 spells CASSIRDTNRNF. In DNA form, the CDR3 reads TGTGCCAGCAGTATTCGGGACACCAACAGGAACTTC.

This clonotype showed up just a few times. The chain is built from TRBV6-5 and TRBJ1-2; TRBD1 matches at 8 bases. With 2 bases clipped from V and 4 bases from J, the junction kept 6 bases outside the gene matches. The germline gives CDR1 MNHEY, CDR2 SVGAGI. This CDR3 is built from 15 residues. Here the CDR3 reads CASSYQTGDTYGYTF. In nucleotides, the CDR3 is TGTGCCAGCAGTTACCAGACAGGGGATACCTATGGCTACACCTTC.

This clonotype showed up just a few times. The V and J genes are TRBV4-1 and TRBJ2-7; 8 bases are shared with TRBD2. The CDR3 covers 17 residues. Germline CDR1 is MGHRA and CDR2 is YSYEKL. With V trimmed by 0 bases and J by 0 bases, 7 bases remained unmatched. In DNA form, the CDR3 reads TGCGCCAGCAGCCAAGAGCCTTGGCGGGGGGCCTCCTACGAGCAGTACTTC. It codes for CASSQEPWRGASYEQYF.

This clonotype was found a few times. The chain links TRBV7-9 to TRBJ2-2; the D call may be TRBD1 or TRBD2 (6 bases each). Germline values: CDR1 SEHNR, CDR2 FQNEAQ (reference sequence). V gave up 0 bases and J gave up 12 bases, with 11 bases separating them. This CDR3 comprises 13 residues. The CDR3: CASSLAGGDKLFF. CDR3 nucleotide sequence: TGTGCCAGCAGCTTAGCGGGCGGGGACAAGCTGTTTTTT.

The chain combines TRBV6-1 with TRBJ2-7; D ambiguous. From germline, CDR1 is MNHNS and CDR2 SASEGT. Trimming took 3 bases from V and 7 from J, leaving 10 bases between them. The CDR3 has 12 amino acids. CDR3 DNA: TGTGCCAGCAGTGAGTGGCGGAGAGAGCAGTACTTC. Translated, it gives CASSEWRREQYF.

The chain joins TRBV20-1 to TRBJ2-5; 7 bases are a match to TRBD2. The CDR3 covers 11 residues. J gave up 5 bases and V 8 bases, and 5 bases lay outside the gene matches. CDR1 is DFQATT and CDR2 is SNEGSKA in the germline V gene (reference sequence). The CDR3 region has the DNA TGCAGTCCAGGGAGGGTGGAGACCCAGTACTTC. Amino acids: CSPGRVETQYF.

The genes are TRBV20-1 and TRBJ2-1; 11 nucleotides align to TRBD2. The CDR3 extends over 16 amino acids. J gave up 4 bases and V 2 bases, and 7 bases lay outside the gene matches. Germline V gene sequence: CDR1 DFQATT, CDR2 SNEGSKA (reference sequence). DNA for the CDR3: TGCAGTGCTAGACGGGGACTAGCGGAGGGGTACAATGAGCAGTTCTTC. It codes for CSARRGLAEGYNEQFF.

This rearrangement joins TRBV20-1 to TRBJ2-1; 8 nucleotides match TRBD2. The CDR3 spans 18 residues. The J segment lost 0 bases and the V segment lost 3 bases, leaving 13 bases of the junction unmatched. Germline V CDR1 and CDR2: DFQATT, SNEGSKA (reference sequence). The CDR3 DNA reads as TGCAGTGCTAGTAGGCTAGCGGGTACCGGGAGCTCCTACAATGAGCAGTTCTTC. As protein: CSASRLAGTGSSYNEQFF.

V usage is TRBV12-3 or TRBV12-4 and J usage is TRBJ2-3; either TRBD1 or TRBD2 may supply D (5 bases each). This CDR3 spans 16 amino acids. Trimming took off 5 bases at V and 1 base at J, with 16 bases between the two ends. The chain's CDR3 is CASSLGVLVGTDTQYF. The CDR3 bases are TGTGCCAGCAGTCTGGGGGTTTTGGTGGGCACAGATACGCAGTATTTT.

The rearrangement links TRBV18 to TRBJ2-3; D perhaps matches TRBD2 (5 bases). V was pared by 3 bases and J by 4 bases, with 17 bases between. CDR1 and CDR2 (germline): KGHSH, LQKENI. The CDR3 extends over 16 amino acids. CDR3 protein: CASSPLPGEYADTQYF. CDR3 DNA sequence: TGTGCCAGCTCACCGCTCCCCGGGGAATATGCAGATACGCAGTATTTT.

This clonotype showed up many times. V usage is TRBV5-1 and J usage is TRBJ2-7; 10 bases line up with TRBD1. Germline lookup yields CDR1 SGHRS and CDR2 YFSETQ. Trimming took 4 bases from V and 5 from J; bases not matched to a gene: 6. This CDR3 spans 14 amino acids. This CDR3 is CASSRGTGEDEQYF. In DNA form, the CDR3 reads TGCGCCAGCAGCCGCGGGACAGGGGAAGACGAGCAGTACTTC.

The DNA of the CDR3 is TGTGCCAGCAGCTGGGACTGGGATTTGGTGAATGAGCAGTTCTTC. It codes for CASSWDWDLVNEQFF. The rearrangement links TRBV5-5 to TRBJ2-1, with TRBD2 as a possible D gene (6 bases). The length of the CDR3 is 15 residues. V lost 3 bases and J 7 bases, leaving 17 bases between the germline ends. Germline V gene sequence: CDR1 SGHKS, CDR2 YYEKEE (reference sequence).

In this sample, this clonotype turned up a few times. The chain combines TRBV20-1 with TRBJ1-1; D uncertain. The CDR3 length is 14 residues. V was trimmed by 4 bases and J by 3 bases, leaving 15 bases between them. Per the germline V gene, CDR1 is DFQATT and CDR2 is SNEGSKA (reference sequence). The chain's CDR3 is CSAKAEEGYTEAFF. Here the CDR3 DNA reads TGCAGTGCTAAGGCGGAAGAAGGATACACTGAAGCTTTCTTT.

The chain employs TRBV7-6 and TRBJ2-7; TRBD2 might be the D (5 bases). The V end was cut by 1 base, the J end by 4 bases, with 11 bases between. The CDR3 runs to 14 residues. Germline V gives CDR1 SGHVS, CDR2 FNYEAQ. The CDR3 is CASSLGRLAYEQYF. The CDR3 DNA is TGTGCCAGCAGCTTAGGCCGGCTAGCTTACGAGCAGTACTTC.

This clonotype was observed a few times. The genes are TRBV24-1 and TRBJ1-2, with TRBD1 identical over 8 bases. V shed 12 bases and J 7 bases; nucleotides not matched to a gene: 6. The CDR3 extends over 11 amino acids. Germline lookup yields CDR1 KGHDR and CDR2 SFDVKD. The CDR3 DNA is TGTGCCGCCGGACAGGGACTTGGCTACACCTTC. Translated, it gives CAAGQGLGYTF.

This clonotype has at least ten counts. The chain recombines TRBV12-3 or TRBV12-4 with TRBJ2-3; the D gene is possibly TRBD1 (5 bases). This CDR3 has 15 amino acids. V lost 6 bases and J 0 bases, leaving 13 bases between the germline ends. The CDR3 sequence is CASREGASSTDTQYF. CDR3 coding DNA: TGTGCCAGCAGGGAAGGGGCTTCTAGCACAGATACGCAGTATTTT.

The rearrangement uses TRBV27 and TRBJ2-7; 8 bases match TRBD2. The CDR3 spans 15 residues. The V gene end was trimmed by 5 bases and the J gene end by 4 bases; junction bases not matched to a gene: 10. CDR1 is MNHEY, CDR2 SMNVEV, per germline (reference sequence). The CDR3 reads CASSGPGLGWYEQYF. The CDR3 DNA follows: TGTGCCAGCAGTGGGCCGGGACTAGGGTGGTACGAGCAGTACTTC.

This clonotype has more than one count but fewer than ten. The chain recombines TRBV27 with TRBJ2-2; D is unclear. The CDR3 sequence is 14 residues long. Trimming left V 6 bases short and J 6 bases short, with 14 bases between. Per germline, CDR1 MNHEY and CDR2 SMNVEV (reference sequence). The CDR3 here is CASRSRVRAGELFF. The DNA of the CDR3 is TGTGCCAGCAGATCAAGGGTTCGAGCCGGGGAGCTGTTTTTT.

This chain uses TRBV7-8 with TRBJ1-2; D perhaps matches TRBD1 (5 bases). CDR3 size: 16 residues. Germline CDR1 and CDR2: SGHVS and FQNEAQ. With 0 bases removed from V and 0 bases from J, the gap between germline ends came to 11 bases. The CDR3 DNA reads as TGTGCCAGCAGCTTAGCACAGGAGGTTGCTAACTATGGCTACACCTTC. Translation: CASSLAQEVANYGYTF.

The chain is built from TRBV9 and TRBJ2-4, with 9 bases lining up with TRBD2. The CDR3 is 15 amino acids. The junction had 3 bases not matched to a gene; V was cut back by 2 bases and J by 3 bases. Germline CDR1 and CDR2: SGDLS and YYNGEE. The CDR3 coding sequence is TGTGCCAGCAGCGTTTCGACTAGCGGCAAAAACATTCAGTACTTC. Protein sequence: CASSVSTSGKNIQYF.

The CDR3: CSARDWPAGKTGYEQYF. The CDR3 nucleotides are TGCAGTGCTAGAGATTGGCCAGCGGGGAAGACCGGGTACGAGCAGTACTTC. The J gene is TRBJ2-7, the V gene TRBV20-1; TRBD2 agrees at 7 bases. Unmatched junction bases numbered 15, after V lost 0 bases and J lost 4 bases. CDR3 size: 17 residues. Germline CDR1 and CDR2: DFQATT and SNEGSKA (reference sequence).

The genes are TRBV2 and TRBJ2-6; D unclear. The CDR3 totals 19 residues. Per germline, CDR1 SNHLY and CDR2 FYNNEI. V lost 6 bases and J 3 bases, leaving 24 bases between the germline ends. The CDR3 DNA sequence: TGTGCCAGCAGAGCCGATCAAGAAGCACCTTCCGGTGGGGCCAACGTCCTGACTTTC. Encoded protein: CASRADQEAPSGGANVLTF.

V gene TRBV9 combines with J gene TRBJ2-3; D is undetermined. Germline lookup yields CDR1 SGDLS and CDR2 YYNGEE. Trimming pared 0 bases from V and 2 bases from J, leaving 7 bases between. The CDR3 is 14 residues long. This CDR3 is CASSVAPHTDTQYF. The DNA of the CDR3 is TGTGCCAGCAGCGTAGCTCCCCACACAGATACGCAGTATTTT.

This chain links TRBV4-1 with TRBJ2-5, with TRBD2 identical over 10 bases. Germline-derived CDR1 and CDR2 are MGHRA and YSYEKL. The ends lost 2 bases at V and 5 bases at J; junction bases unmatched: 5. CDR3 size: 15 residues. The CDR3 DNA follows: TGCGCCAGCAGCCAAACTAGCGGGGATGGGGAGACCCAGTACTTC. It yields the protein CASSQTSGDGETQYF.

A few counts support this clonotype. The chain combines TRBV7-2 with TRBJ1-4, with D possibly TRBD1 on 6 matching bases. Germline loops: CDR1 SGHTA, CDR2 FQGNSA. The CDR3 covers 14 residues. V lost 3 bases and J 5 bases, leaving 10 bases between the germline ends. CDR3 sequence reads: CASSFDRWNEKLFF. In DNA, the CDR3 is TGTGCCAGCAGCTTCGACAGGTGGAATGAAAAACTGTTTTTT.

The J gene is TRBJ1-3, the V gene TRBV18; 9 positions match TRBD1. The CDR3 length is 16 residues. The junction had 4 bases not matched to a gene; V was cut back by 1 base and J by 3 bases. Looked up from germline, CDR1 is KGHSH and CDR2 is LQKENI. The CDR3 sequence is CASSPRDRVVGNTIYF. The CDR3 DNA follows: TGTGCCAGCTCACCACGGGACAGGGTGGTTGGAAACACCATATATTTT.

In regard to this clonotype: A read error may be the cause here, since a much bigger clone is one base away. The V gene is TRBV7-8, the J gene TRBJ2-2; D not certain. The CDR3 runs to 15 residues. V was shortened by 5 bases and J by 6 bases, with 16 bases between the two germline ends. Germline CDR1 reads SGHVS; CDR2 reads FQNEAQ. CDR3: CASSPSSSLAGELFF. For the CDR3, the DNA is TGTGCCAGCAGCCCATCTTCCAGTCTGGCCGGGGAGCTGTTTTTT.